These 25 T cell receptor beta chains share one sample of origin, sequenced in a study of graft-versus-host responses after intestinal transplantation. The table came from immunoSEQ multiplex PCR; TCRdb's copy has only in-frame clones and leaves some out. The data hold 85,000 to 100,000 clones, with roughly 88% observed a single time. The specimen was PBMCs, collected 255 days after intestinal transplant. Receptor source: a human patient who received an intestinal transplant, so some T cells may come from the graft donor.

This clone was observed once. The chain combines TRBV15 with TRBJ1-5, with 9 bases fitting TRBD1. Germline V CDR1 and CDR2: LNHNV, YYDKDF (reference sequence). Trimming cost V 3 bases and J 6 bases; bases outside gene matches: 6. The CDR3 covers 15 residues. The CDR3 coding sequence is TGTGCCACCAGCAGCACAACAGGGGGCCTTCAGCCCCAGCATTTT. It codes for CATSSTTGGLQPQHF.

The gene calls are TRBV5-6 and TRBJ2-2; D ambiguous. The V gene lost 2 bases and the J gene lost 5 bases, with 13 bases spanning the gap. The CDR3 runs to 15 residues. Germline V gene lookup returns CDR1 SGHDT and CDR2 YYEEEE. In DNA, the CDR3 is TGTGCCAGCAGCTTACCGGTGGGGAAGACCGGGGAGCTGTTTTTT. Its protein is CASSLPVGKTGELFF.

The chain carries TRBV7-6 and TRBJ2-1, with D hard to call. The CDR3 extends over 15 amino acids. V was trimmed by 5 bases and J by 1 base, leaving 12 bases between them. From germline, CDR1 is SGHVS and CDR2 FNYEAQ. Here the CDR3 reads CASSAKYSSYNEQFF. For the CDR3, the DNA is TGTGCCAGCAGCGCCAAATACTCTTCCTACAATGAGCAGTTCTTC. Variable domain in full (rest from reference TRBV7-6 and TRBJ2-1): GAGVSQSPRYKVTKRGQDVALRCDPISGHVSLYWYRQALGQGPEFLTYFNYEAQQDKSGLPNDRFSAERPEGSISTLTIQRTEQRDSAMYRCASSAKYSSYNEQFFGPGTRLTVL.

This chain joins TRBV28 and TRBJ1-5, with D uncertain. The V gene's germline CDR1 is MDHEN and CDR2 SYDVKM. CDR3 length: 14 amino acids. V dropped 3 bases and J dropped 0 bases, with 6 bases sitting between them. For the CDR3, the DNA is TGTGCCAGCAGTTTGCATTATAGCAATCAGCCCCAGCATTTT. It codes for CASSLHYSNQPQHF.

The chain joins TRBV7-9 to TRBJ2-1, with a tentative D call TRBD2 (5 bases). V was trimmed by 1 base and J by 7 bases, leaving 14 bases between them. Germline V CDR1 and CDR2: SEHNR, FQNEAQ (reference sequence). There are 15 residues in the CDR3. The CDR3 here is CASSLGIYPGNEQFF. CDR3 DNA sequence: TGTGCCAGCAGCTTAGGAATCTACCCGGGGAATGAGCAGTTCTTC.

A few counts support this clone. This rearrangement joins TRBV29-1 to TRBJ1-1; possibly TRBD1 for D (5 bases). This CDR3 is 12 amino acids long. V was cut by 3 bases and J by 1 base, with 6 bases left in between. Germline CDR1 reads SQVTM; CDR2 reads ANQGSEA. CDR3 amino acids: CSVERGNTEAFF. CDR3 in DNA: TGCAGCGTTGAGAGGGGGAACACTGAAGCTTTCTTT.

The chain has TRBV5-1 and TRBJ2-7; D uncertain. The CDR3 is 16 amino acids. Germline V lookup: CDR1 SGHRS, CDR2 YFSETQ. Trimming removed 4 bases at V and 2 bases at J, with 19 bases between. The CDR3 spells CASSPGLGATTYEQYF. The DNA for the CDR3 is TGCGCCAGCAGCCCAGGTCTTGGAGCTACGACCTACGAGCAGTACTTC.

The gene calls are TRBV6-5 and TRBJ2-7, with D perhaps being TRBD1 or TRBD2 (5 bases each). The V end lost 5 bases, the J end lost 3 bases, and 14 bases lay between the germline ends. Germline V gives CDR1 MNHEY, CDR2 SVGAGI. CDR3 length: 14 residues. The CDR3 is CASSEGRMNYEQYF. The CDR3 bases are TGTGCCAGCAGTGAGGGACGGATGAACTACGAGCAGTACTTC.

V gene TRBV5-4 combines with J gene TRBJ1-6; D ambiguous. The CDR3 totals 14 residues. Germline V lookup: CDR1 SGHNT, CDR2 YYREEE (reference sequence). The germline V and J ends were trimmed by 0 bases and 10 bases, with 11 bases remaining between them. The CDR3 DNA reads TGTGCCAGCAGCTTGGAGGTACCCAAGTCACCCCTCCACTTT. It is translated as CASSLEVPKSPLHF.

V gene TRBV4-2 combines with J gene TRBJ2-3, with 8 positions matching TRBD2. This CDR3 has 15 amino acids. Looked up from germline, CDR1 is LGHNA and CDR2 is YNFKEQ. J gave up 2 bases and V 4 bases, and 5 bases lay outside the gene matches. The CDR3 region is CASSLGGGPTDTQYF. CDR3 sequence (DNA): TGTGCCAGCAGCCTCGGGGGGGGCCCCACAGATACGCAGTATTTT.

V gene TRBV29-1 combines with J gene TRBJ1-2; 9 nucleotides align to TRBD1. CDR1 and CDR2 (germline): SQVTM, ANQGSEA. There are 13 residues in the CDR3. The V segment lost 5 bases and the J segment 7 bases; nucleotides outside the gene matches: 8. This CDR3 is CSVPGQGNLGYTF. The CDR3, as DNA: TGCAGCGTTCCCGGACAGGGGAACCTTGGCTACACCTTC.

This sequence joins TRBV27 and TRBJ2-3; 11 positions match TRBD2. Trimming took 5 bases from V and 3 from J; bases not matched to a gene: 4. This CDR3 has 15 amino acids. CDR1 MNHEY and CDR2 SMNVEV come from the germline V gene (reference sequence). CDR3 protein: CASSTRLAGTDTQYF. Written as DNA, the CDR3 is TGTGCCAGCAGTACTCGACTAGCGGGGACAGATACGCAGTATTTT.

V and J are TRBV6-1 and TRBJ2-7; D is uncertain. The length of the CDR3 is 15 residues. Between the trimmed V and J ends, which lost 4 bases and 5 bases, there was a span of 18 bases. The germline gives CDR1 MNHNS, CDR2 SASEGT. The CDR3 bases are TGTGCCAGCAGTGTCCGTACCTCTCTTTGGGACGAGCAGTACTTC. Protein sequence: CASSVRTSLWDEQYF.

The chain joins TRBV29-1 to TRBJ2-1, with D perhaps TRBD1 (7 bases). Germline CDR1 SQVTM, CDR2 ANQGSEA. This CDR3 has 13 amino acids. Trimming left V 4 bases short and J 8 bases short, with 15 bases between. DNA of the CDR3: TGCAGCGTTGCTGCAGGGGGGCGCGATGAGCAGTTCTTC. It is translated as CSVAAGGRDEQFF.

CDR3 coding DNA: TGTGCCAGCAGTTACGTTAGGGAGACCCAGTACTTC. Translated: CASSYVRETQYF. The V call is TRBV6-6, the J call TRBJ2-5; no firm D call. V was shortened by 2 bases and J by 5 bases, with 6 bases between the two germline ends. Germline CDR1 reads MNHNY; CDR2 reads SVGAGI (reference sequence). The CDR3 extends over 12 amino acids.

There are a few counts of this clone. The chain combines TRBV13 with TRBJ1-1, with 7 nucleotides matching TRBD1. The CDR3 consists of 14 residues. Trimming at V came to 2 bases and at J to 1 base, leaving 1 base not matched to a gene. Germline lookup yields CDR1 PRHDT and CDR2 FYEKMQ (reference sequence). The CDR3 bases are TGTGCCAGCAGCTTAAGGACAGGGAACACTGAAGCTTTCTTT. Translation gives CASSLRTGNTEAFF. The variable domain in full, with the rest retrieved from reference TRBV13 and TRBJ1-1, is AAGVIQSPRHLIKEKRETATLKCYPIPRHDTVYWYQQGPGQDPQFLISFYEKMQSDKGSIPDRFSAQQFSDYHSELNMSSLELGDSALYFCASSLRTGNTEAFFGQGTRLTVV.

The genes are TRBV6-6 and TRBJ2-5; 8 nucleotides align to TRBD2. Germline V gene data show CDR1 as MNHNY and CDR2 as SVGAGI (reference sequence). Unmatched junction bases numbered 5, after V lost 5 bases and J lost 3 bases. The CDR3 has 14 amino acids. CDR3 amino acids: CASSPTSGEETQYF. DNA for the CDR3: TGTGCCAGCAGTCCCACTAGCGGTGAAGAGACCCAGTACTTC.

The J gene is TRBJ1-4, the V gene TRBV4-2, with TRBD1 identical over 8 bases. Per germline, CDR1 LGHNA and CDR2 YNFKEQ. This CDR3 has 17 amino acids. The ends lost 5 bases at V and 4 bases at J; junction bases unmatched: 12. The CDR3 DNA follows: TGTGCCAGCAGCACTCATTTTCCGGGACAGGATAATGAAAAACTGTTTTTT. Translation: CASSTHFPGQDNEKLFF.

The chain joins TRBV4-2 to TRBJ2-2, with TRBD2 matching 16 bases. Trimming took 4 bases from V and 4 from J; bases not matched to a gene: 15. Germline CDR1 LGHNA, CDR2 YNFKEQ. CDR3 length equals 21 residues. CDR3 residues: CASSLPPGLAGGGRRTGELFF. CDR3 coding DNA: TGTGCCAGCAGCCTCCCTCCGGGACTAGCGGGAGGGGGACGACGCACCGGGGAGCTGTTTTTT.

The chain combines TRBV2 with TRBJ2-7; the match to TRBD1 covers 8 bases. Germline CDR1 SNHLY, CDR2 FYNNEI. J lost 0 bases, V lost 9 bases, and 7 bases had no gene match. The CDR3 spans 14 residues. The CDR3 loop is CARYRDRYSYEQYV. CDR3 coding DNA: TGTGCCAGATACCGGGACAGGTACTCCTACGAGCAGTACGTC.

J is TRBJ2-1 and V is TRBV27; 12 bases agree with TRBD1. CDR3 length equals 14 residues. The germline V gene has CDR1 MNHEY and CDR2 SMNVEV (reference sequence). V gave up 3 bases and J gave up 8 bases; unmatched junction bases: 2. CDR3 amino acids: CASSLGTGGYEQFF. The CDR3 DNA sequence: TGTGCCAGCAGTTTGGGGACAGGGGGCTATGAGCAGTTCTTC.

The rearrangement links TRBV5-4 to TRBJ1-2, with a tentative D call TRBD1 (6 bases). Trimming cost V 4 bases and J 4 bases, with 14 bases left between them. CDR1 and CDR2 from the germline V gene are SGHNT and YYREEE (reference sequence). The CDR3 runs to 14 residues. The CDR3 region has the DNA TGTGCCAGCAGCGGGGAGGACAGCCTCTATGGCTACACCTTC. This codes for CASSGEDSLYGYTF.

The table lists this clone with a few counts. Here the CDR3 DNA reads TGTGCCAGCAGCCCGGCGGCTAGCGGGGTCACCGGGGAGCTGTTTTTT. Protein product: CASSPAASGVTGELFF. The chain employs TRBV5-5 and TRBJ2-2, with 9 bases that match TRBD2. The CDR3 sequence is 16 residues long. V trimming: 4 bases; J trimming: 4 bases; junction bases outside the gene matches: 8. Germline V lookup: CDR1 SGHKS, CDR2 YYEKEE (reference sequence).

In its sample, this clone was seen a few times. V usage is TRBV28 and J usage is TRBJ1-3, with D hard to call. With 3 bases removed from V and 0 bases from J, the gap between germline ends came to 18 bases. Germline V gene data show CDR1 as MDHEN and CDR2 as SYDVKM. CDR3 size: 18 residues. CDR3 sequence reads: CASSFIRSGHYSGNTIYF. The DNA of the CDR3 is TGTGCCAGCAGTTTTATCCGGTCCGGCCACTACTCTGGAAACACCATATATTTT.

The chain joins TRBV27 to TRBJ1-6, with a weak D call TRBD1 (5 bases). V lost 6 bases to trimming and J lost 10 bases, with 16 bases between them. The germline V gene encodes CDR1 MNHEY and CDR2 SMNVEV (reference sequence). This CDR3 comprises 14 residues. The chain's CDR3 is CASSLLGAGSPLHF. The CDR3 nucleotides are TGTGCCAGCAGCCTCCTAGGGGCGGGATCACCCCTCCACTTT.